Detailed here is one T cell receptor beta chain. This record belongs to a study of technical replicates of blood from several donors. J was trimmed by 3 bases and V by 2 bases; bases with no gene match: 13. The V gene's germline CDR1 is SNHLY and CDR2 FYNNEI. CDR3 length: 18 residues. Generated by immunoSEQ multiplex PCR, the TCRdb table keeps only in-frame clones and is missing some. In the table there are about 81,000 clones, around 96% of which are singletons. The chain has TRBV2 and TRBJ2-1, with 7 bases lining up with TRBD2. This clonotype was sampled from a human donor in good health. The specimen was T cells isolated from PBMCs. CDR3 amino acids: CASSETGGGVQSYNEQFF. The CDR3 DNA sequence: TGTGCCAGCAGTGAAACGGGAGGCGGGGTCCAAAGCTACAATGAGCAGTTCTTC.